One and the same sample provided the 20 T cell receptor beta chains below, sequenced in a study of blood T cell repertoires in COVID-19. Method: immunoSEQ multiplex PCR; TCRdb's copy keeps in-frame clones and lacks some. The sample gives 180,000 or so clones, 80% to 90% of which show up once; approximately 4% is in the top ten. Material: PBMCs or T cells enriched from blood (not recorded which). The receptors were sampled from a woman aged 50 to 65 in a cohort exposed to, infected with or recovered from COVID-19 (not recorded which).

For the CDR3, the DNA is TGTGCCAGCAGCCTAGGTCCCGACAGACCAAACTATGGCTACACCTTC. Translated, it gives CASSLGPDRPNYGYTF. The chain uses TRBV28 and TRBJ1-2; tentative D call: TRBD1 (5 bases). This CDR3 has 16 residues. The germline CDR1 and CDR2 sequences are MDHEN and SYDVKM. The V gene lost 6 bases and the J gene lost 2 bases, with 19 bases spanning the gap.

V and J are TRBV28 and TRBJ1-5; D remains ambiguous. This CDR3 is 14 amino acids long. V was clipped by 7 bases and J by 4 bases, with 14 bases between them. Germline V gives CDR1 MDHEN, CDR2 SYDVKM. CDR3 amino acids: CASTTDRGNQPQHF. The CDR3, as DNA: TGTGCCAGCACCACTGATAGAGGTAATCAGCCCCAGCATTTT.

The chain carries TRBV10-3 and TRBJ1-2; TRBD1 matches 7 bases. V trimming: 3 bases; J trimming: 0 bases; junction bases outside the gene matches: 4. Germline CDR1 ENHRY, CDR2 SYGVKD. The CDR3 is made up of 15 amino acids. The CDR3 coding sequence is TGTGCCATCAGTGACCGCCAGGGGGCTAACTATGGCTACACCTTC. This translates into CAISDRQGANYGYTF.

The chain links TRBV24-1 to TRBJ2-5; 7 bases fit TRBD1. The V and J ends lost 4 bases and 2 bases, in that order; junction bases with no gene match: 3. The CDR3 has 14 residues. The V gene's germline CDR1 is KGHDR and CDR2 SFDVKD. The CDR3 loop is CATSDGDRQETQYF. The CDR3 nucleotides are TGTGCCACCAGTGACGGGGACAGACAAGAGACCCAGTACTTC.

The chain links TRBV2 to TRBJ2-5; TRBD2 aligns across 11 bases. The V gene end was trimmed by 8 bases and the J gene end by 2 bases; junction bases not matched to a gene: 7. The CDR3 has 15 amino acids. Germline lookup yields CDR1 SNHLY and CDR2 FYNNEI. Here the CDR3 reads CASGTSGSGQETQYF. CDR3 nucleotide sequence: TGTGCCAGCGGAACTAGCGGGAGTGGGCAAGAGACCCAGTACTTC.

Points on this clone: The same CDR3 also results from other DNA sequences found in this sample. The chain uses TRBV6-5 and TRBJ1-2; tentatively, D is TRBD1 (6 bases). The CDR3 is 13 residues long. Germline V gene data show CDR1 as MNHEY and CDR2 as SVGAGI. Trimming cost V 3 bases and J 7 bases, with 12 bases left between them. The CDR3 DNA sequence: TGTGCCAGCAGTTATGAGGGGGTCGGTGGCTACACCTTC. Translating gives CASSYEGVGGYTF.

The chain has TRBV7-9 and TRBJ2-3; TRBD1 matches at 9 bases. V lost 8 bases to trimming and J lost 0 bases; unmatched junction nucleotides: 0. There are 13 residues in the CDR3. Germline values: CDR1 SEHNR, CDR2 FQNEAQ (reference sequence). DNA for the CDR3: TGTGCCAGCGGACAGGGGAGCACAGATACGCAGTATTTT. It encodes CASGQGSTDTQYF.

This sequence joins TRBV19 and TRBJ2-5; D is unresolved. In germline, CDR1 is LNHDA, CDR2 SQIVND (reference sequence). The V gene lost 0 bases and the J gene lost 0 bases, with 8 bases spanning the gap. CDR3 length: 15 residues. The CDR3 DNA reads TGTGCCAGTAGTATAGATGCGCGGTACCAAGAGACCCAGTACTTC. Translation gives CASSIDARYQETQYF.

This clone turned up a few times. This sequence joins TRBV15 and TRBJ1-2, with 8 nucleotides matching TRBD1. CDR1 is LNHNV, CDR2 YYDKDF, per germline (reference sequence). The CDR3 contains 15 residues. Trimming cost V 4 bases and J 4 bases; bases outside gene matches: 8. CDR3 residues: CATSKEQGAAYGYTF. DNA of the CDR3: TGTGCCACCAGCAAAGAGCAGGGGGCGGCCTATGGCTACACCTTC. The full variable domain, rest sourced from reference TRBV15 and TRBJ1-2, is DAMVIQNPRYQVTQFGKPVTLSCSQTLNHNVMYWYQQKSSQAPKLLFHYYDKDFNNEADTPDNFQSRRPNTSFCFLDIRSPGLGDTAMYLCATSKEQGAAYGYTFGSGTRLTVV.

The genes are TRBV4-1 and TRBJ1-2, with D perhaps TRBD1 (6 bases). Germline-derived CDR1 and CDR2 are MGHRA and YSYEKL. The CDR3 is 14 amino acids. V dropped 4 bases and J dropped 7 bases, with 16 bases sitting between them. CDR3 amino acids: CASSREQGSSGYTF. CDR3 DNA: TGCGCCAGCAGCCGGGAACAGGGAAGTAGTGGCTACACCTTC.

The chain joins TRBV5-1 to TRBJ1-6; D uncertain. The V gene lost 0 bases and the J gene lost 10 bases, with 14 bases spanning the gap. Germline loops: CDR1 SGHRS, CDR2 YFSETQ. CDR3 size: 15 residues. The CDR3 here is CASSLASHEASPLHF. The CDR3 bases are TGCGCCAGCAGCTTGGCCAGTCACGAGGCCTCACCCCTCCACTTT.

In this sample, this clone turned up a few times. The CDR3: CASRGQGNSPLHF. The CDR3 DNA sequence: TGTGCCAGCAGGGGACAGGGGAATTCACCCCTCCACTTT. The chain combines TRBV28 with TRBJ1-6, with TRBD1 identical over 10 bases. The CDR3 is 13 amino acids. The germline CDR1 and CDR2 sequences are MDHEN and SYDVKM. Trimming removed 6 bases from V and 7 bases from J; junction bases left unmatched: 0. Based on the CDR3 plus reference TRBV28 and TRBJ1-6, the full variable domain is DVKVTQSSRYLVKRTGEKVFLECVQDMDHENMFWYRQDPGLGLRLIYFSYDVKMKEKGDIPEGYSVSREKKERFSLILESASTNQTSMYLCASRGQGNSPLHFGNGTRLTVT.

This chain links TRBV29-1 with TRBJ2-7; D perhaps matches TRBD1 (6 bases). CDR3 size: 12 residues. Trimming pared 5 bases from V and 4 bases from J, leaving 12 bases between. CDR1 and CDR2 (germline): SQVTM, ANQGSEA. As DNA, the CDR3 is TGCAGCGTTCAAGTCAGGGGTTACGAGCAGTACTTC. Protein: CSVQVRGYEQYF.

The V gene is TRBV30, the J gene TRBJ1-6; 9 positions match TRBD1. The CDR3 contains 15 residues. Germline CDR1 is GTSNPN and CDR2 is SVGIG (reference sequence). V dropped 3 bases and J dropped 5; count of bases not matched to a gene: 5. The CDR3 DNA reads as TGTGCCTGGAGCCGGGACAGGGTGAATAATTCACCCCTCCACTTT. Its protein is CAWSRDRVNNSPLHF.

The V and J genes are TRBV7-2 and TRBJ2-3, with TRBD2 as a possible D gene (6 bases). This CDR3 contains 15 residues. The germline V gene has CDR1 SGHTA and CDR2 FQGNSA. V lost 2 bases and J 4 bases, leaving 13 bases between the germline ends. CDR3 region: CASSLSTSFSDTQYF. CDR3 DNA sequence: TGTGCCAGCAGCTTAAGTACTAGCTTTTCAGATACGCAGTATTTT.

The count of this clone is one. The chain recombines TRBV30 with TRBJ1-1; no clear D. This CDR3 spans 19 amino acids. Per germline, CDR1 GTSNPN and CDR2 SVGIG (reference sequence). The ends were cut back, 0 bases at V and 0 bases at J, with 23 bases in the middle. The CDR3: CAWSVQIPQVRQLNTEAFF. The CDR3 DNA is TGTGCCTGGAGTGTACAGATCCCTCAGGTCCGTCAATTGAACACTGAAGCTTTCTTT.

The gene calls are TRBV3-1 (or the pseudogene TRBV3-2) and TRBJ2-1, with TRBD2 matching over 8 bases. The V segment lost 1 base and the J segment 4 bases; nucleotides outside the gene matches: 6. This CDR3 spans 16 amino acids. Germline-derived CDR1 and CDR2 are LGHDT and YNNKEL (reference sequence). CDR3 in DNA: TGTGCCAGCAGCCAAGTGAGGTCTAGCGGGTACAATGAGCAGTTCTTC. Translating it yields CASSQVRSSGYNEQFF.

This chain joins TRBV9 and TRBJ2-2, with TRBD2 matching 7 bases. The length of the CDR3 is 16 residues. V shed 0 bases and J 7 bases; nucleotides not matched to a gene: 9. Germline CDR1 is SGDLS and CDR2 is YYNGEE. CDR3 in amino acids: CASSVEGRGVGGELFF. The CDR3 nucleotides are TGTGCCAGCAGCGTAGAAGGCCGGGGGGTTGGCGGGGAGCTGTTTTTT.

The chain couples TRBV5-1 to TRBJ2-7, with TRBD1 matching over 10 bases. CDR3 length equals 14 residues. V trimming: 0 bases; J trimming: 5 bases; junction bases outside the gene matches: 2. Germline V gene data show CDR1 as SGHRS and CDR2 as YFSETQ. CDR3 DNA sequence: TGCGCCAGCAGCTTGGAGGGACAGGGGAACGAGCAGTACTTC. This encodes CASSLEGQGNEQYF.

This chain uses TRBV18 with TRBJ2-7; TRBD2 is a possible D gene (6 bases). Germline CDR1 and CDR2: KGHSH and LQKENI. The CDR3 has 14 amino acids. Trimming shortened V by 0 bases and J by 2 bases, and 8 bases separated the two germline ends. The CDR3 nucleotides are TGTGCCAGCTCACCACCGGCGGGACCCTACGAGCAGTACTTC. It encodes CASSPPAGPYEQYF.